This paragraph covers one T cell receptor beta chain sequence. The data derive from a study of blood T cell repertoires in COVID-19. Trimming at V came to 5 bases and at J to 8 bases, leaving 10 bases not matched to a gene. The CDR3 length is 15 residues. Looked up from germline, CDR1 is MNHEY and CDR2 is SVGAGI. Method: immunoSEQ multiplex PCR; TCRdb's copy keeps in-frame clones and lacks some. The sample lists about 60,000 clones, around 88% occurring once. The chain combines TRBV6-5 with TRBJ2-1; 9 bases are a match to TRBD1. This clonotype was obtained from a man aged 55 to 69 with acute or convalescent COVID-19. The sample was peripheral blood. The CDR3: CASSRTGVKSYEQFF. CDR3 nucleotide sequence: TGTGCCAGCAGTCGGACAGGGGTCAAGTCATATGAGCAGTTCTTC.